Listed here are 32 T cell receptor beta chains from one sample, sequenced in a study of T cell changes during pregnancy in multiple sclerosis. The method was immunoSEQ multiplex PCR; TCRdb's version includes in-frame clones alone and lacks a portion of them. The sample lists around 100,000 clones; 80% to 95% were seen once. Sequenced here: peripheral blood, sampled after pregnancy. The receptors shown here come from a female donor with multiple sclerosis, enrolled in a pregnancy study.

The V and J genes are TRBV11-3 and TRBJ2-2, with 9 positions matching TRBD1. The CDR3 runs to 16 residues. Trimming at V came to 5 bases and at J to 0 bases, leaving 4 bases not matched to a gene. The germline gives CDR1 SGHNT, CDR2 YENEEA. The CDR3, as DNA: TGTGCCAGCAGCACGCACAGGGGGCCGAACACCGGGGAGCTGTTTTTT. It codes for CASSTHRGPNTGELFF.

The V and J genes are TRBV6-1 and TRBJ2-7; no reliable D call. The V end lost 8 bases, the J end lost 7 bases, and 18 bases lay between the germline ends. Germline lookup yields CDR1 MNHNS and CDR2 SASEGT. The CDR3 consists of 13 residues. The CDR3 nucleotides read TGTGCCAGCCGAACCGACTTAGTTAGGGAGCAGTACTTC. This encodes CASRTDLVREQYF.

The chain links TRBV9 to TRBJ2-4, with 14 bases aligning to TRBD2. Trimming cost V 3 bases and J 7 bases; bases outside gene matches: 9. The CDR3 contains 17 residues. The germline V gene encodes CDR1 SGDLS and CDR2 YYNGEE. CDR3 protein: CASSAAGTSGGPNIQYF. The DNA of the CDR3 is TGTGCCAGCAGCGCCGCCGGGACTAGCGGGGGACCTAACATTCAGTACTTC.

V and J are TRBV25-1 and TRBJ2-7; the match to TRBD1 covers 8 bases. Germline CDR1 and CDR2: MGHDK and SYGVNS. The CDR3 loop spans 14 amino acids. The junction had 6 bases not matched to a gene; V was cut back by 5 bases and J by 3 bases. The CDR3: CASSTSGTGYEQYF. For the CDR3, the DNA is TGTGCCAGCAGTACATCGGGGACAGGCTACGAGCAGTACTTC.

J is TRBJ1-5 and V is TRBV6-5; D may be TRBD1 (6 bases). CDR3 length equals 14 residues. Trimming stripped 2 bases from V and 6 bases from J, with 11 bases between. Germline CDR1 MNHEY, CDR2 SVGAGI. CDR3 residues: CASSYPRGGQPQHF. As DNA, the CDR3 is TGTGCCAGCAGTTACCCCAGGGGTGGTCAGCCCCAGCATTTT.

The chain joins TRBV13 to TRBJ2-3; 12 nucleotides agree with TRBD2. Losses at the gene ends were 5 bases for V and 0 bases for J; bases not matched to a gene: 9. Per the germline V gene, CDR1 is PRHDT and CDR2 is FYEKMQ (reference sequence). There are 18 residues in the CDR3. The CDR3 region has the DNA TGTGCCAGCAGCACTACTAGCGGGGGGATAATTAGCACAGATACGCAGTATTTT. It yields the protein CASSTTSGGIISTDTQYF.

A remark on this clone: Other DNA sequences from this sample encode an identical CDR3 as well. The chain couples TRBV30 to TRBJ2-7; 9 bases align to TRBD1. This CDR3 spans 15 amino acids. With V trimmed by 0 bases and J by 7 bases, 10 bases remained unmatched. CDR1 is GTSNPN, CDR2 SVGIG, per germline (reference sequence). CDR3 in DNA: TGTGCCTGGAGTGTACTGGGACAGGGAGGTCGGGAGCAGTACTTC. Translating gives CAWSVLGQGGREQYF.

The rearrangement links TRBV9 to TRBJ2-5; 8 nucleotides line up with TRBD2. The trim removed 1 base at V and 5 bases at J, leaving 7 bases unmatched. This CDR3 is 15 amino acids long. Per germline, CDR1 SGDLS and CDR2 YYNGEE. CDR3 region: CASSVYSGGLETQYF. The CDR3 DNA sequence: TGTGCCAGCAGCGTATACAGCGGGGGATTGGAGACCCAGTACTTC.

This chain links TRBV4-2 with TRBJ2-7, with D unclear. V lost 1 base to trimming and J lost 2 bases, with 9 bases between them. CDR1 LGHNA and CDR2 YNFKEQ come from the germline V gene. The CDR3 loop spans 14 amino acids. CDR3: CASSQGYRTYEQYF. The DNA of the CDR3 is TGTGCCAGCAGCCAAGGGTACAGAACCTACGAGCAGTACTTC.

A single count supports this clone. V and J are TRBV5-1 and TRBJ1-1; 9 nucleotides align to TRBD1. The J segment lost 4 bases and the V segment lost 3 bases, leaving 4 bases of the junction unmatched. The CDR3 spans 14 residues. Per germline, CDR1 SGHRS and CDR2 YFSETQ. The CDR3 region is CASSSQGAGTEAFF. As DNA, the CDR3 is TGCGCCAGCAGCTCACAGGGGGCAGGCACTGAAGCTTTCTTT.

The V gene is TRBV5-5, the J gene TRBJ2-2, with D possibly matching TRBD2 (5 bases). The CDR3 contains 16 residues. Trimming removed 3 bases from V and 3 bases from J, with 15 bases in between. CDR1 and CDR2 from the germline V gene are SGHKS and YYEKEE (reference sequence). Here the CDR3 reads CASSSRTALYTGELFF. The CDR3 coding sequence is TGTGCCAGCAGCTCCCGGACTGCGCTATACACCGGGGAGCTGTTTTTT.

The chain has TRBV6-1 and TRBJ2-1, with TRBD2 as a possible D gene (5 bases). The CDR3 length is 15 residues. V lost 6 bases, J lost 7 bases, and 19 bases lay in between. The germline V gene has CDR1 MNHNS and CDR2 SASEGT. The DNA of the CDR3 is TGTGCCAGCAGCGGTAGCGAGGGCGCCCGGAATGAGCAGTTCTTC. Amino acids: CASSGSEGARNEQFF.

J is TRBJ2-7 and V is TRBV19; the D gene is possibly TRBD2 (5 bases). Germline V gene sequence: CDR1 LNHDA, CDR2 SQIVND (reference sequence). CDR3 length: 16 amino acids. V was trimmed by 1 base and J by 3 bases, leaving 16 bases between them. CDR3 in DNA: TGTGCCAGTAGTATAGCAAAGTCGGAGGTAAGCTACGAGCAGTACTTC. Translation: CASSIAKSEVSYEQYF.

In nucleotides, the CDR3 is TGTGCCAGTAGTGTCCATAGTCTAGGGGGCAATGAGCAGTTCTTC. Its translation: CASSVHSLGGNEQFF. V and J are TRBV19 and TRBJ2-1, with D perhaps matching TRBD1 (6 bases). This CDR3 region has 15 residues. V was trimmed by 5 bases and J by 6 bases, leaving 17 bases between them. Germline V gives CDR1 LNHDA, CDR2 SQIVND (reference sequence).

The CDR3 nucleotides read TGTGCCAGCAGCGGAGCGGGGGGGCCGACCAATGAGCAGTTCTTC. Translated, it gives CASSGAGGPTNEQFF. The chain links TRBV5-4 to TRBJ2-1; 10 positions match TRBD2. The junction had 7 bases not matched to a gene; V was cut back by 4 bases and J by 6 bases. CDR3 length: 15 amino acids. The germline gives CDR1 SGHNT, CDR2 YYREEE (reference sequence). Filled out from reference TRBV5-4 and TRBJ2-1, the complete variable domain reads ETGVTQSPTHLIKTRGQQVTLRCSSQSGHNTVSWYQQALGQGPQFIFQYYREEENGRGNFPPRFSGLQFPNYSSELNVNALELDDSALYLCASSGAGGPTNEQFFGPGTRLTVL.

J is TRBJ1-2 and V is TRBV5-1; 8 bases line up with TRBD1. The CDR3 extends over 15 amino acids. V gave up 0 bases and J gave up 6 bases; unmatched junction bases: 7. The germline gives CDR1 SGHRS, CDR2 YFSETQ. CDR3 nucleotide sequence: TGCGCCAGCAGCTTGGTGCAGGGGGCCCTGGATGGCTACACCTTC. Protein product: CASSLVQGALDGYTF.

The chain carries TRBV9 and TRBJ1-5; no clear D gene. The CDR3 contains 13 residues. V lost 2 bases and J 1 base, leaving 4 bases between the germline ends. The germline V gene encodes CDR1 SGDLS and CDR2 YYNGEE. In nucleotides, the CDR3 is TGTGCCAGCAGCGTGGGCAGCAATCAGCCCCAGCATTTT. This codes for CASSVGSNQPQHF.

The V gene is TRBV14, the J gene TRBJ1-1; weak D call: TRBD1 (6 bases). Trimming stripped 10 bases from V and 11 bases from J, with 23 bases between. Germline-derived CDR1 and CDR2 are SGHDN and FVKESK. The CDR3 runs 13 residues. CDR3 bases: TGTGCCACCTACCCAAAAAGTTGCAGGGGCGCTTTCTTT. Translating it yields CATYPKSCRGAFF.

The V and J genes are TRBV30 and TRBJ1-5; D gene unclear. V gave up 3 bases and J gave up 2 bases, with 11 bases separating them. This CDR3 has 14 amino acids. Germline lookup yields CDR1 GTSNPN and CDR2 SVGIG (reference sequence). The CDR3 region is CAWSGGVGNQPQHF. DNA for the CDR3: TGTGCCTGGAGCGGAGGAGTGGGCAATCAGCCCCAGCATTTT.

The chain joins TRBV5-1 to TRBJ1-1; D is unclear. The CDR3 is 15 residues long. Germline CDR1 SGHRS, CDR2 YFSETQ. V dropped 1 base and J dropped 4 bases, with 14 bases sitting between them. The DNA for the CDR3 is TGCGCCAGCAGCTTGTTCCGAGGGCGATTCACTGAAGCTTTCTTT. It codes for CASSLFRGRFTEAFF.

This sequence joins TRBV11-2 and TRBJ1-1; D is unclear. The V gene's germline CDR1 is SGHAT and CDR2 FQNNGV. Between the trimmed V and J ends, which lost 5 bases and 4 bases, there was a span of 11 bases. There are 13 residues in the CDR3. The CDR3 sequence: CASSKLPGTEAFF. Here the CDR3 DNA reads TGTGCCAGCAGCAAACTCCCGGGCACTGAAGCTTTCTTT.

The V gene is TRBV19, the J gene TRBJ2-1; D may be TRBD2 (6 bases). The V end lost 7 bases, the J end lost 9 bases, and 16 bases lay between the germline ends. Germline CDR1 is LNHDA and CDR2 is SQIVND (reference sequence). The CDR3 totals 13 residues. CDR3 loop: CASMAGSEVEQFF. Here the CDR3 DNA reads TGTGCCAGTATGGCGGGGAGCGAGGTTGAGCAGTTCTTC.

This chain joins TRBV5-1 and TRBJ2-5, with D perhaps TRBD2 (6 bases). The CDR3 sequence is 14 residues long. In germline, CDR1 is SGHRS, CDR2 YFSETQ. V was pared by 4 bases and J by 5 bases, with 15 bases between. CDR3 loop: CASSKLTSSETQYF. In nucleotides, the CDR3 is TGCGCCAGCAGCAAACTGACTAGTAGCGAGACCCAGTACTTC.

The rearrangement joins TRBV30 to TRBJ1-6; D unresolved. CDR1 and CDR2 from the germline V gene are GTSNPN and SVGIG (reference sequence). With 7 bases removed from V and 10 bases from J, the gap between germline ends came to 23 bases. The CDR3 is made up of 15 amino acids. The CDR3 region is CAFLPPTVLRSPLHF. CDR3 DNA sequence: TGTGCCTTCCTACCACCCACGGTCCTGCGATCACCCCTCCACTTT.

The chain combines TRBV29-1 with TRBJ1-2, with 8 bases fitting TRBD1. Germline values: CDR1 SQVTM, CDR2 ANQGSEA. Unmatched junction bases numbered 12, after V lost 4 bases and J lost 8 bases. The CDR3 covers 14 residues. CDR3 sequence reads: CSVGAGTGGVGYTF. CDR3 bases: TGCAGCGTTGGCGCAGGGACAGGCGGAGTAGGCTACACCTTC.

The chain couples TRBV19 to TRBJ2-6; D not certain. The germline gives CDR1 LNHDA, CDR2 SQIVND (reference sequence). This CDR3 is built from 15 residues. With 1 base removed from V and 0 bases from J, the gap between germline ends came to 4 bases. For the CDR3, the DNA is TGTGCCAGTAGTATAGGGAGCTCTGGGGCCAACGTCCTGACTTTC. It is translated as CASSIGSSGANVLTF.

The chain links TRBV19 to TRBJ2-2; D unclear. The germline V gene has CDR1 LNHDA and CDR2 SQIVND (reference sequence). With 3 bases removed from V and 6 bases from J, the gap between germline ends came to 11 bases. The CDR3 contains 14 residues. The CDR3 DNA reads TGTGCCAGTAGTATCCGCACGGTCGCCGGGGAGCTGTTTTTT. This translates into CASSIRTVAGELFF.

This chain links TRBV27 with TRBJ2-7; 9 nucleotides agree with TRBD1. Germline trimming cut 8 bases from V and 7 bases from J; bases unmatched to any gene: 9. Germline-derived CDR1 and CDR2 are MNHEY and SMNVEV (reference sequence). CDR3 length equals 13 residues. The CDR3 loop is CASGGTGSGEQYF. Here the CDR3 DNA reads TGTGCCAGCGGGGGGACAGGGTCGGGGGAGCAGTACTTC.

This chain connects TRBV4-1 to TRBJ1-5; D is perhaps TRBD1 (6 bases). Germline V lookup: CDR1 MGHRA, CDR2 YSYEKL. Trimming removed 2 bases from V and 0 bases from J, with 8 bases in between. This CDR3 region has 15 residues. CDR3 amino acids: CASSQRDNSNQPQHF. The CDR3 DNA sequence: TGCGCCAGCAGCCAACGGGACAATAGCAATCAGCCCCAGCATTTT.

This rearrangement joins TRBV9 to TRBJ2-3; D is uncertain. V was clipped by 0 bases and J by 5 bases, with 10 bases between them. CDR3 length: 14 residues. Germline CDR1 is SGDLS and CDR2 is YYNGEE. The CDR3 DNA follows: TGTGCCAGCAGCGTAGCGGGTCTTAGAGATACGCAGTATTTT. This encodes CASSVAGLRDTQYF.

This rearrangement joins TRBV10-3 to TRBJ2-4, with 11 bases identical to TRBD1. Germline V CDR1 and CDR2: ENHRY, SYGVKD. The V segment lost 4 bases and the J segment 7 bases; nucleotides outside the gene matches: 15. The CDR3 has 18 amino acids. The CDR3 nucleotides are TGTGCCATCAGTGCCGACGGGACAGGGGGTCTTAAGACGAACATTCAGTACTTC. Translated, it gives CAISADGTGGLKTNIQYF.

This clone was detected only once. The V and J genes are TRBV11-2 and TRBJ1-1; D not resolved. Germline-derived CDR1 and CDR2 are SGHAT and FQNNGV. V lost 3 bases and J 5 bases, leaving 10 bases between the germline ends. CDR3 size: 13 residues. This CDR3 reads CASSFGPGTEAFF. As DNA, the CDR3 is TGTGCCAGCAGCTTTGGTCCGGGGACTGAAGCTTTCTTT.